A single TCR beta chain is shown here with its context. Its antigen is not known. Once isolated by positive magnetic bead selection, the CD4+ and CD8+ cells had their purity checked by flow cytometry. This record belongs to a study of somatic mutations in cytotoxic T cells in rheumatoid arthritis. Study-level background: Some V beta antibody-stained T-cell populations were flow-sorted at nearly 100% purity, including V beta1+ cells sequenced for TCRB.

General study points: Antigens recognized by the expanded CD8+ clones were unknown. No age-related increase in CD8+ clonality was seen in healthy controls, but one was seen in rheumatoid arthritis patients.

Assay used: immunoSEQ multiplex PCR; TCRdb lists only in-frame clones, some missing. Seen here are under 13,000 clones, about 80% observed once, and the top ten hold approximately 33%. The TCR originated in an adult with rheumatoid arthritis. Sequencing was done on a sample of CD8+ T cells sorted from blood.

The CDR3 loop is CASRGLAGVSTDTQYF. For the CDR3, the DNA is TGTGCCAGCAGGGGGCTAGCGGGGGTAAGCACAGATACGCAGTATTTT. The chain is built from TRBV27 and TRBJ2-3; 10 bases are a match to TRBD2. Trimming cost V 6 bases and J 0 bases; bases outside gene matches: 6. Germline V gene lookup returns CDR1 MNHEY and CDR2 SMNVEV (reference sequence). The CDR3 has 16 residues.